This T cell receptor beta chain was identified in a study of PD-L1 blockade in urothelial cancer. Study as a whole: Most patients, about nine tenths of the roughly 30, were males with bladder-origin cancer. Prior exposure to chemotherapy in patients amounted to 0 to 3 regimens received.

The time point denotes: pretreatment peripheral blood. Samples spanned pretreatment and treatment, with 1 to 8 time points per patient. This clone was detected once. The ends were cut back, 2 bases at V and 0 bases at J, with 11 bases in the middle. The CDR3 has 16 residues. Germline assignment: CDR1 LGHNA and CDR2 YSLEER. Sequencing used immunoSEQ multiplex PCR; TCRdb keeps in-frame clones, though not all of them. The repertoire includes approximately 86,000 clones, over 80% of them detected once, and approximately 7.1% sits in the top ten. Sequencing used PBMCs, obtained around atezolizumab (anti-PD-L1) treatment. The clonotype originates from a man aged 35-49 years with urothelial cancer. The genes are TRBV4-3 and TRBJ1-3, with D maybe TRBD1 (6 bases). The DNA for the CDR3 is TGCGCCAGCAGCCAAAGGCAGGGGAGCTCTGGAAACACCATATATTTT. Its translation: CASSQRQGSSGNTIYF.